Each of the 30 T cell receptor beta chains below was sequenced from the same sample in a study of blood T cell repertoires in COVID-19. Clones were sequenced by immunoSEQ multiplex PCR, and TCRdb holds only the in-frame ones, with some missing. The sample holds roughly 430,000 clones, over 75% seen once. The sequenced sample consisted of PBMCs or T cells enriched from blood (not recorded which). The origin of the receptors is a woman aged 35 to 49 with acute COVID-19.

This CDR3 is CSASRPNYGYTF. The DNA of the CDR3 is TGCAGTGCTAGTCGTCCTAACTATGGCTACACCTTC. The chain recombines TRBV20-1 with TRBJ1-2; D gene ambiguous. Germline lookup yields CDR1 DFQATT and CDR2 SNEGSKA (reference sequence). CDR3 length: 12 amino acids. The V end was cut by 3 bases, the J end by 0 bases, with 5 bases between.

This chain links TRBV9 with TRBJ1-4; D ambiguous. CDR3 size: 13 residues. Germline CDR1 and CDR2: SGDLS and YYNGEE. The germline V and J ends were trimmed by 0 bases and 7 bases, with 7 bases remaining between them. The CDR3 coding sequence is TGTGCCAGCAGCGTAGCTACGGGTGAAAAACTGTTTTTT. It yields the protein CASSVATGEKLFF.

This rearrangement joins TRBV29-1 to TRBJ1-1, with D hard to call. The germline V gene encodes CDR1 SQVTM and CDR2 ANQGSEA. The CDR3 consists of 13 residues. V shed 4 bases and J shed 0 bases, with 9 bases lying between them. The DNA of the CDR3 is TGCAGCGTTGTATCCGGGTTGAACACTGAAGCTTTCTTT. This codes for CSVVSGLNTEAFF.

This clone has just a few counts. The rearrangement joins TRBV18 to TRBJ1-1, with TRBD1 identical over 8 bases. The germline CDR1 and CDR2 sequences are KGHSH and LQKENI. The V and J ends lost 6 bases and 3 bases, in that order; junction bases with no gene match: 9. The CDR3 length is 15 residues. The CDR3 here is CASSGQGGVHTEAFF. CDR3 DNA sequence: TGTGCCAGCTCTGGACAGGGTGGGGTGCACACTGAAGCTTTCTTT. The variable domain in full, with the rest retrieved from reference TRBV18 and TRBJ1-1, is NAGVMQNPRHLVRRRGQEARLRCSPMKGHSHVYWYRQLPEEGLKFMVYLQKENIIDESGMPKERFSAEFPKEGPSILRIQQVVRGDSAAYFCASSGQGGVHTEAFFGQGTRLTVV.

Details on this clone: Within the sample, other DNA sequences also encode this same CDR3. The chain is built from TRBV19 and TRBJ1-5, with a tentative D call TRBD1 (6 bases). CDR3 length: 13 residues. Germline V gene lookup returns CDR1 LNHDA and CDR2 SQIVND (reference sequence). V lost 6 bases, J lost 2 bases, and 8 bases lay in between. In DNA, the CDR3 is TGTGCCAGTAGCAGGGGTGGCAATCAGCCCCAGCATTTT. Translated, it gives CASSRGGNQPQHF.

The chain employs TRBV9 and TRBJ2-1; tentatively, D is TRBD2 (5 bases). The length of the CDR3 is 15 residues. CDR1 and CDR2 (germline): SGDLS, YYNGEE. V was pared by 0 bases and J by 5 bases, with 12 bases between. This CDR3 reads CASSVGALGNNEQFF. Written as DNA, the CDR3 is TGTGCCAGCAGCGTAGGGGCCCTCGGGAACAATGAGCAGTTCTTC.

The J gene is TRBJ1-5, the V gene TRBV28, with 8 bases identical to TRBD1. The CDR3 runs to 15 residues. V shed 5 bases and J 2 bases; nucleotides not matched to a gene: 5. CDR1 and CDR2 from the germline V gene are MDHEN and SYDVKM. CDR3 nucleotide sequence: TGTGCCAGCAGTATACAGGGGGACGGCAATCAGCCCCAGCATTTT. Protein: CASSIQGDGNQPQHF. Filled out from reference TRBV28 and TRBJ1-5, the complete variable domain reads DVKVTQSSRYLVKRTGEKVFLECVQDMDHENMFWYRQDPGLGLRLIYFSYDVKMKEKGDIPEGYSVSREKKERFSLILESASTNQTSMYLCASSIQGDGNQPQHFGDGTRLSIL.

The chain has TRBV25-1 and TRBJ1-3; no definite D call. Trimming stripped 5 bases from V and 0 bases from J, with 8 bases between. The CDR3 runs 14 residues. Germline loops: CDR1 MGHDK, CDR2 SYGVNS. The CDR3 nucleotides are TGTGCCAGCAGTACGGGGAACTCTGGAAACACCATATATTTT. It codes for CASSTGNSGNTIYF.

Only a few counts were recorded for this clone. The chain is built from TRBV6-5 and TRBJ1-1; D is possibly TRBD1 (5 bases). Germline V gene lookup returns CDR1 MNHEY and CDR2 SVGAGI. Trimming took off 5 bases at V and 8 bases at J, with 15 bases between the two ends. This CDR3 has 13 residues. CDR3 nucleotides: TGTGCCAGCAGTCCCCCGGGACTCCAAGAAGCTTTCTTT. Translation: CASSPPGLQEAFF.

The chain links TRBV7-6 to TRBJ2-7; 7 bases agree with TRBD1. V dropped 5 bases and J dropped 3; count of bases not matched to a gene: 7. Germline V lookup: CDR1 SGHVS, CDR2 FNYEAQ. This CDR3 comprises 14 residues. Here the CDR3 DNA reads TGTGCCAGCAGCCCCGAGGGGGCCCACTACGAGCAGTACTTC. Translation: CASSPEGAHYEQYF.

The chain carries TRBV7-8 and TRBJ2-1; D not certain. Germline-derived CDR1 and CDR2 are SGHVS and FQNEAQ. CDR3 length: 15 residues. V was trimmed by 5 bases and J by 0 bases, leaving 11 bases between them. Here the CDR3 reads CASSINSVSYNEQFF. Here the CDR3 DNA reads TGTGCCAGCAGCATCAATTCAGTCTCCTACAATGAGCAGTTCTTC.

The V gene is TRBV19, the J gene TRBJ1-1; 7 bases align to TRBD1. The CDR3 has 15 residues. V lost 1 base, J lost 6 bases, and 8 bases stayed unmatched. Germline V CDR1 and CDR2: LNHDA, SQIVND (reference sequence). Here the CDR3 reads CASSIAGGRFAEAFF. For the CDR3, the DNA is TGTGCCAGTAGTATAGCAGGGGGTAGGTTCGCTGAAGCTTTCTTT.

The chain combines TRBV2 with TRBJ2-7; 7 bases agree with TRBD1. The CDR3 is 14 residues long. Trimming cost V 8 bases and J 4 bases; bases outside gene matches: 11. Germline CDR1 is SNHLY and CDR2 is FYNNEI. DNA of the CDR3: TGTGCCAGCTCGAAACAGGACAGGAGTTACGAGCAGTACTTC. Its translation: CASSKQDRSYEQYF.

The CDR3: CASSPRGLAGGPSYNEQFF. CDR3 DNA sequence: TGTGCCAGCAGCCCTCGGGGACTAGCGGGGGGACCGTCTTACAATGAGCAGTTCTTC. The chain couples TRBV7-9 to TRBJ2-1, with 15 bases fitting TRBD2. The CDR3 covers 19 residues. In germline, CDR1 is SEHNR, CDR2 FQNEAQ (reference sequence). The V and J ends lost 5 bases and 4 bases, in that order; junction bases with no gene match: 12. Combining the CDR3 with reference TRBV7-9 and TRBJ2-1 gives the whole variable domain DTGVSQNPRHKITKRGQNVTFRCDPISEHNRLYWYRQTLGQGPEFLTYFQNEAQLEKSRLLSDRFSAERPKGSFSTLEIQRTEQGDSAMYLCASSPRGLAGGPSYNEQFFGPGTRLTVL.

The chain is built from TRBV2 and TRBJ1-1; D remains unclear. This CDR3 region has 14 residues. CDR1 SNHLY and CDR2 FYNNEI come from the germline V gene. Trimming took 5 bases from V and 2 from J, leaving 12 bases between them. CDR3 residues: CASSFALENTEAFF. The CDR3 region has the DNA TGTGCCAGCAGTTTTGCCCTAGAAAACACTGAAGCTTTCTTT.

This chain uses TRBV5-8 with TRBJ2-1; 8 bases are a match to TRBD2. Germline CDR1 reads SGHTS; CDR2 reads YDEGEE. The CDR3 has 17 amino acids. With V trimmed by 1 base and J by 0 bases, 6 bases remained unmatched. For the CDR3, the DNA is TGTGCCAGCAGCTTGAACTTAGCGGGGTGCTCCTACAATGAGCAGTTCTTC. It encodes CASSLNLAGCSYNEQFF. Looking up the rest from reference TRBV5-8 and TRBJ2-1 gives the full variable domain: EAGVTQSPTHLIKTRGQQATLRCSPISGHTSVYWYQQALGLGLQFLLWYDEGEERNRGNFPPRFSGRQFPNYSSELNVNALELEDSALYLCASSLNLAGCSYNEQFFGPGTRLTVL.

V gene TRBV19 combines with J gene TRBJ2-2; 7 nucleotides align to TRBD2. Germline V CDR1 and CDR2: LNHDA, SQIVND (reference sequence). V gave up 6 bases and J gave up 5 bases; unmatched junction bases: 9. This CDR3 is built from 15 residues. CDR3 bases: TGTGCCAGTAGGACCCGCGGGAGCCCTACCGGGGAGCTGTTTTTT. This encodes CASRTRGSPTGELFF.

This chain connects TRBV7-9 to TRBJ1-3, with D uncertain. Germline CDR1 SEHNR, CDR2 FQNEAQ (reference sequence). The CDR3 is 13 residues long. V was cut by 8 bases and J by 0 bases, with 8 bases left in between. The CDR3 spells CASAGDSGNTIYF. The DNA for the CDR3 is TGTGCCAGCGCCGGGGACTCTGGAAACACCATATATTTT.

V and J are TRBV6-5 and TRBJ2-5; 7 positions agree with TRBD1. V lost 8 bases, J lost 2 bases, and 5 bases stayed unmatched. CDR1 is MNHEY and CDR2 is SVGAGI in the germline V gene. The CDR3 totals 13 residues. In DNA form, the CDR3 reads TGTGCCAGCTCCCCGGGACAGCAAGAGACCCAGTACTTC. Translating gives CASSPGQQETQYF.

V and J are TRBV5-4 and TRBJ1-6; the D gene is possibly TRBD1 (5 bases). From germline, CDR1 is SGHNT and CDR2 YYREEE (reference sequence). The CDR3 spans 17 residues. The ends were cut back, 5 bases at V and 0 bases at J, with 15 bases in the middle. CDR3 nucleotide sequence: TGTGCCAGCAGTAACTCGGACACCAGCTCCTATAATTCACCCCTCCACTTT. Translation: CASSNSDTSSYNSPLHF.

CDR3 residues: CASRGETNTGELFF. DNA for the CDR3: TGTGCCAGCAGGGGCGAAACGAACACCGGGGAGCTGTTTTTT. The chain employs TRBV5-4 and TRBJ2-2; D is unresolved. Per germline, CDR1 SGHNT and CDR2 YYREEE (reference sequence). Trimming pared 5 bases from V and 0 bases from J, leaving 8 bases between. The CDR3 extends over 14 amino acids.

The chain recombines TRBV4-1 with TRBJ2-3; D unresolved. In germline, CDR1 is MGHRA, CDR2 YSYEKL. V was clipped by 4 bases and J by 5 bases, with 13 bases between them. This CDR3 comprises 14 residues. Here the CDR3 reads CASSPPGDEDTQYF. For the CDR3, the DNA is TGCGCCAGCAGCCCCCCCGGAGACGAAGATACGCAGTATTTT.

Concerning this clone: Other DNA sequences in the same sample also yield this CDR3. The genes are TRBV5-1 and TRBJ1-6; 10 positions match TRBD1. Germline V lookup: CDR1 SGHRS, CDR2 YFSETQ. This CDR3 contains 14 residues. V was clipped by 4 bases and J by 7 bases; unmatched bases: 2. This CDR3 is CASSQDRGNSPLHF. In DNA form, the CDR3 reads TGCGCCAGCAGCCAGGACAGGGGGAATTCACCCCTCCACTTT.

V usage is TRBV24-1 and J usage is TRBJ2-2, with 10 bases aligning to TRBD1. Per germline, CDR1 KGHDR and CDR2 SFDVKD. This CDR3 region has 16 residues. The ends lost 5 bases at V and 3 bases at J; junction bases unmatched: 5. The CDR3 reads CATSGRTGGHTGELFF. The CDR3 DNA follows: TGTGCCACCAGTGGGCGGACAGGGGGGCACACCGGGGAGCTGTTTTTT.

This clone was seen just once. The chain employs TRBV2 and TRBJ1-5; D is perhaps TRBD1 (6 bases). The germline V gene has CDR1 SNHLY and CDR2 FYNNEI. The ends were cut back, 6 bases at V and 3 bases at J, with 12 bases in the middle. The length of the CDR3 is 14 residues. CDR3 bases: TGTGCCAGCAGAAAGGGGGGGATCAATCAGCCCCAGCATTTT. Its protein is CASRKGGINQPQHF.

The chain recombines TRBV10-3 with TRBJ1-1; 7 bases are a match to TRBD1. CDR1 and CDR2 (germline): ENHRY, SYGVKD. The ends lost 11 bases at V and 2 bases at J; junction bases unmatched: 11. The length of the CDR3 is 14 residues. The CDR3 DNA sequence: TGTGCCCTCTGGGCAGGGGGTCCCAACACTGAAGCTTTCTTT. Its protein is CALWAGGPNTEAFF.

The V call is TRBV30, the J call TRBJ2-5; 9 nucleotides agree with TRBD1. CDR1 is GTSNPN and CDR2 is SVGIG in the germline V gene (reference sequence). V was pared by 5 bases and J by 5 bases, with 12 bases of the junction left unmatched. The CDR3 covers 15 residues. The CDR3 here is CAWAGLGQGWETQYF. DNA for the CDR3: TGTGCCTGGGCAGGGCTCGGACAGGGGTGGGAGACCCAGTACTTC.

The genes are TRBV3-1 (or the pseudogene TRBV3-2) and TRBJ1-2, with TRBD1 as a possible D gene (5 bases). The CDR3 has 11 residues. Trimming left V 3 bases short and J 6 bases short, with 5 bases between. The germline gives CDR1 LGHDT, CDR2 YNNKEL (reference sequence). CDR3 sequence: CASSHRDGYTF. The DNA for the CDR3 is TGTGCCAGCAGCCACAGGGATGGCTACACCTTC.

This clone has a single count. This chain joins TRBV5-1 and TRBJ2-5; 7 bases fit TRBD2. J lost 2 bases, V lost 4 bases, and 8 bases had no gene match. The CDR3 spans 15 residues. Germline V gives CDR1 SGHRS, CDR2 YFSETQ. The DNA for the CDR3 is TGCGCCAGCAGCCGACTAGCCACCCTTCAAGAGACCCAGTACTTC. It yields the protein CASSRLATLQETQYF. Full variable domain (outside the CDR3, taken from reference TRBV5-1 and TRBJ2-5): KAGVTQTPRYLIKTRGQQVTLSCSPISGHRSVSWYQQTPGQGLQFLFEYFSETQRNKGNFPGRFSGRQFSNSRSEMNVSTLELGDSALYLCASSRLATLQETQYFGPGTRLLVL.

J is TRBJ1-1 and V is TRBV2, with 10 bases matching TRBD1. Germline V gene sequence: CDR1 SNHLY, CDR2 FYNNEI. V gave up 5 bases and J gave up 7 bases; unmatched junction bases: 4. CDR3 length: 13 amino acids. CDR3 sequence reads: CASSHGTGDEAFF. For the CDR3, the DNA is TGTGCCAGCAGTCATGGGACAGGGGATGAAGCTTTCTTT.